This TCR beta chain was documented in a study of OX40 agonist ivuxolimab in advanced cancers. Using immunoSEQ multiplex PCR, the repertoire was profiled, and TCRdb retains in-frame clones only, with some absent. This table has around 13,000 clones, over 70% appearing once. The V end lost 2 bases, the J end lost 1 base, and 14 bases lay between the germline ends. This CDR3 contains 16 residues. The germline CDR1 and CDR2 sequences are MNHEY and SVGAGI. The receptor was derived from an adult with an advanced solid tumor such as melanoma, head and neck, liver or kidney cancer. The V call is TRBV6-5, the J call TRBJ2-5; D is possibly TRBD1 (6 bases). The input for sequencing was CD4+ or CD8+ T cells sorted from blood, taken in a trial of the OX40 agonist ivuxolimab. CDR3 in amino acids: CASSYDETGLQETQYF. CDR3 DNA sequence: TGTGCCAGCAGTTACGACGAGACAGGACTCCAAGAGACCCAGTACTTC.